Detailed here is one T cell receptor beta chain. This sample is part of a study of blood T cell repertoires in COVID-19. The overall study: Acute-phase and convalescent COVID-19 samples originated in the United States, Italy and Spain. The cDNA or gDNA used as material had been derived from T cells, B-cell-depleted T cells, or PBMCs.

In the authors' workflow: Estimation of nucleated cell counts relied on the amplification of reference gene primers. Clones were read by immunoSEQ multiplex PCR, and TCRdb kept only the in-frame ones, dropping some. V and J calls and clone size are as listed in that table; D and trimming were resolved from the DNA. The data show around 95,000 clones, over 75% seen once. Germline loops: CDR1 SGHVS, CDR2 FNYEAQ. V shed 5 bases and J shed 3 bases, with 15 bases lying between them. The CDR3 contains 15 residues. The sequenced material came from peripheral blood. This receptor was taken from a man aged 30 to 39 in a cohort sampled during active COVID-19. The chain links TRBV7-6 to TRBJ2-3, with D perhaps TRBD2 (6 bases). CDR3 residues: CASSPGGIGTDTQYF. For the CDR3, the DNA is TGTGCCAGCAGCCCCGGGGGAATAGGGACAGATACGCAGTATTTT.